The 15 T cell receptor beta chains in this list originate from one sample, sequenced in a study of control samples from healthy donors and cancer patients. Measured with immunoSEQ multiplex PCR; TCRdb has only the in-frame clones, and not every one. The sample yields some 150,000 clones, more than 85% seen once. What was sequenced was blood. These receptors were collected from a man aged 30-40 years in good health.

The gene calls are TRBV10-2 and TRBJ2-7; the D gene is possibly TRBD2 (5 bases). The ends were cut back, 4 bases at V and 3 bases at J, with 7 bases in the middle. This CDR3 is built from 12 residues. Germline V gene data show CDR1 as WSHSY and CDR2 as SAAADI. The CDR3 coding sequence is TGCGCCAGCAGTGGCGAGGGCTACGAGCAGTACTTC. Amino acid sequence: CASSGEGYEQYF.

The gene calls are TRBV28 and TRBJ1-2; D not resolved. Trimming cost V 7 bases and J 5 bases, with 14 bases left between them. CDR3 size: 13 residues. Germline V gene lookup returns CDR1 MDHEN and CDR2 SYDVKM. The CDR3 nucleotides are TGTGCCAGCAACGAAGGGCGATGGTATGGCTACACCTTC. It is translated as CASNEGRWYGYTF.

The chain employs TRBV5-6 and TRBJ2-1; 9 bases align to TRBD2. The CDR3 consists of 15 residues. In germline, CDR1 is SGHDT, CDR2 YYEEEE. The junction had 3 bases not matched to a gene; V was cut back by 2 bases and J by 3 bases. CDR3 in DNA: TGTGCCAGCAGCTTTGGCGGGGGGGTCTACAATGAGCAGTTCTTC. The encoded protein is CASSFGGGVYNEQFF. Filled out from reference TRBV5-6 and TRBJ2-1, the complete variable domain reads DAGVTQSPTHLIKTRGQQVTLRCSPKSGHDTVSWYQQALGQGPQFIFQYYEEEERQRGNFPDRFSGHQFPNYSSELNVNALLLGDSALYLCASSFGGGVYNEQFFGPGTRLTVL.

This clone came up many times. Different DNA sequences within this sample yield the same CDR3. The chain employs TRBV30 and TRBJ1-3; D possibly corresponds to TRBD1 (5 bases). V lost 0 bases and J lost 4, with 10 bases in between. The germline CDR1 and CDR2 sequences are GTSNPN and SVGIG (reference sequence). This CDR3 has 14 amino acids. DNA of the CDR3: TGTGCCTGGAGTGTCGGGGGGGAGGGAAACACCATATATTTT. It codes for CAWSVGGEGNTIYF.

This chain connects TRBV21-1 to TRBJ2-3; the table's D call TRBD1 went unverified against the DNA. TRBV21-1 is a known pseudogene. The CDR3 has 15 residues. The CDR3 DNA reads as TGTGCCAGCAGCCACCGGGACACTAGCACAGATACGCAGTATTTT. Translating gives CASSHRDTSTDTQYF.

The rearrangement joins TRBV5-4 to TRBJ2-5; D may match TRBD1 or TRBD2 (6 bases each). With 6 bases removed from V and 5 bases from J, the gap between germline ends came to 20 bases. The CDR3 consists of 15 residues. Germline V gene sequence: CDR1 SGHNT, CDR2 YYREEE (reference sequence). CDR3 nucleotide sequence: TGTGCCAGCAACCGCCGGGGGTGGCAGGGGGAGACCCAGTACTTC. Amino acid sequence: CASNRRGWQGETQYF.

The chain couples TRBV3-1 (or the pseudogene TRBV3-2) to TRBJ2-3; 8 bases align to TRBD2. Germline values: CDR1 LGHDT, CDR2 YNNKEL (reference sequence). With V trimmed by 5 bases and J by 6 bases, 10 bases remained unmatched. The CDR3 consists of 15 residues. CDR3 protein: CASSSPGLVYDTQYF. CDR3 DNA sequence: TGTGCCAGCAGCAGCCCGGGACTAGTTTACGATACGCAGTATTTT.

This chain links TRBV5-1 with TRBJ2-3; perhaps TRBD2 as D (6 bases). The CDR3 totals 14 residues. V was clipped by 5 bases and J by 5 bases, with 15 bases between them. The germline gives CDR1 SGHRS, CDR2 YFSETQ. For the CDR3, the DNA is TGCGCCAGCAGAGAAGGACTATTAGGAGATACGCAGTATTTT. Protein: CASREGLLGDTQYF.

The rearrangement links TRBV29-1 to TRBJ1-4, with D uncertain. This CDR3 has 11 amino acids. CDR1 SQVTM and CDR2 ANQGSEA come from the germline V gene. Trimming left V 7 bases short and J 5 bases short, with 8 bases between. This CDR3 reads CSAGRNEKLFF. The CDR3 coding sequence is TGCAGCGCCGGTAGGAATGAAAAACTGTTTTTT.

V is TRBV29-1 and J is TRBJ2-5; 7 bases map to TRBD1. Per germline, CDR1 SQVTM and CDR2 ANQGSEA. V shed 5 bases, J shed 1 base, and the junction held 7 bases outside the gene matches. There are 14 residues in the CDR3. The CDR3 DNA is TGCAGCGTTAGTCAGGGGGTAACCCAAGAGACCCAGTACTTC. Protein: CSVSQGVTQETQYF.

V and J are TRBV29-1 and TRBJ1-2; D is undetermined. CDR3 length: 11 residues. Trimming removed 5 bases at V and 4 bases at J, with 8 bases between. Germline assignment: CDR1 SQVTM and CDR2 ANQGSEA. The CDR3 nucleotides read TGCAGCGTTATATCCCCCTATGGCTACACCTTC. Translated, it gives CSVISPYGYTF. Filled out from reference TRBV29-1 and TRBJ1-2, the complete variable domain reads SAVISQKPSRDICQRGTSLTIQCQVDSQVTMMFWYRQQPGQSLTLIATANQGSEATYESGFVIDKFPISRPNLTFSTLTVSNMSPEDSSIYLCSVISPYGYTFGSGTRLTVV.

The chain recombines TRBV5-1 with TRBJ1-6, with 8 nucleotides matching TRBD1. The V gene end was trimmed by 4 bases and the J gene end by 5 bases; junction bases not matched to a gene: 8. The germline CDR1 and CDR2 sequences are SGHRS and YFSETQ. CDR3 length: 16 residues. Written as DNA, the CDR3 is TGCGCCAGCAGCCGGTACGGACAGGGTAATAATTCACCCCTCCACTTT. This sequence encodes CASSRYGQGNNSPLHF.

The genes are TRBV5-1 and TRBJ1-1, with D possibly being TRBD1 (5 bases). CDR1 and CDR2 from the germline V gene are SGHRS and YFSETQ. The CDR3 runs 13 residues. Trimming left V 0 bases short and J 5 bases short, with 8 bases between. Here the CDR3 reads CASSLAGQTEAFF. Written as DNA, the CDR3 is TGCGCCAGCAGCTTGGCAGGGCAGACTGAAGCTTTCTTT.

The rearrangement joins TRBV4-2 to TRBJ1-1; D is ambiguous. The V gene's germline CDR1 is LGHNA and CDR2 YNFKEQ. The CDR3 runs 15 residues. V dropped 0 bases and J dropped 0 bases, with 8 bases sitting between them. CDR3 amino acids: CASSQETALNTEAFF. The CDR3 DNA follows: TGTGCCAGCAGCCAAGAAACGGCCCTGAACACTGAAGCTTTCTTT.

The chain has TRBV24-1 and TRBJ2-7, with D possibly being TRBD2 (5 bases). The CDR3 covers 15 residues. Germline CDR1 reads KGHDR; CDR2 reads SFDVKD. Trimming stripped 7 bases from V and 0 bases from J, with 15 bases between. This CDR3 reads CATSPLYRDSYEQYF. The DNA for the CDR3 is TGTGCCACCAGCCCACTTTACCGGGACTCCTACGAGCAGTACTTC.